One sample yielded the 22 T cell receptor beta chains listed below, sequenced in a study of human T cells and chemical hapten exposure. Researchers extracted total RNA from unfractionated whole blood. For the library, individual cDNA molecules each received unique molecular identifiers. Via MiXCR, TCRdb re-called the reads, giving one row per CDR3 protein. Among about 120,000 distinct CDR3 sequences listed, roughly 8.5% were seen once. Sequenced: whole blood. Every receptor here comes from a human donor in good health. Some clones in this sample may be carry-over from other donors' samples.

The CDR3 loop reads CASSHGTGGPETQYF. The CDR3 bases are TGTGCCAGCAGTCACGGGACAGGGGGTCCTGAGACCCAGTACTTC. J is TRBJ2-5 and V is TRBV27, with 11 bases lining up with TRBD1. V was clipped by 5 bases and J by 5 bases; unmatched bases: 7. CDR3 length: 15 residues. Germline V gives CDR1 MNHEY, CDR2 SMNVEV (reference sequence).

A few counts support this clonotype. The chain carries TRBV29-1 and TRBJ2-1; 9 bases fit TRBD2. The CDR3 runs 14 residues. The trim removed 6 bases at V and 2 bases at J, leaving 5 bases unmatched. Germline CDR1 SQVTM, CDR2 ANQGSEA. The chain's CDR3 is CSVKTSGAYNEQFF. The CDR3 DNA reads as TGCAGCGTGAAGACTAGCGGCGCCTACAATGAGCAGTTCTTC.

The chain couples TRBV6-2 or TRBV6-3 to TRBJ2-1; TRBD2 matches at 8 bases. The CDR3 spans 14 residues. Trimming took 7 bases from V and 5 from J; bases not matched to a gene: 7. Germline V CDR1 and CDR2: MNHEY, SVGEGT. The CDR3, as DNA: TGTGCCAGCATGGGCGGGGGGCGAAACAATGAGCAGTTCTTC. Translation gives CASMGGGRNNEQFF.

This rearrangement joins TRBV7-6 to TRBJ2-5; 9 nucleotides align to TRBD1. Unmatched junction bases numbered 2, after V lost 5 bases and J lost 1 base. This CDR3 region has 14 residues. In germline, CDR1 is SGHVS, CDR2 FNYEAQ. CDR3 coding DNA: TGTGCCAGCAGCCAGACAGGGGGCCAAGAGACCCAGTACTTC. Translation gives CASSQTGGQETQYF.

In this sample, this clonotype turned up a few times. V usage is TRBV7-2 and J usage is TRBJ1-1; possible D gene TRBD1, 5 bases. V shed 2 bases and J shed 6 bases, with 10 bases lying between them. This CDR3 spans 13 amino acids. Germline CDR1 and CDR2: SGHTA and FQGNSA. CDR3 loop: CASSLLQGPEAFF. In DNA form, the CDR3 reads TGTGCCAGCAGCTTATTGCAGGGCCCTGAAGCTTTCTTT.

In its sample, this clonotype was seen a few times. The CDR3: CASSQSPGIAPEAFF. The CDR3 DNA reads TGTGCCAGCAGCCAATCGCCGGGGATTGCCCCTGAAGCTTTCTTT. The gene calls are TRBV16 and TRBJ1-1, with D uncertain. Trimming took 0 bases from V and 6 from J, leaving 14 bases between them. Looked up from germline, CDR1 is KGHSY and CDR2 is FQNENV. There are 15 residues in the CDR3.

This clonotype was seen a handful of times. The chain couples TRBV29-1 to TRBJ2-2; D remains unclear. Germline CDR1 SQVTM, CDR2 ANQGSEA. Trimming took 4 bases from V and 0 from J, leaving 6 bases between them. CDR3 length equals 13 residues. CDR3 in amino acids: CSVGRTNTGELFF. The DNA for the CDR3 is TGCAGCGTTGGCCGAACGAACACCGGGGAGCTGTTTTTT.

The table lists this clonotype with many counts. The V gene is TRBV6-5, the J gene TRBJ1-4, with 7 bases identical to TRBD1. CDR3 length: 17 residues. Trimming removed 0 bases from V and 1 base from J; junction bases left unmatched: 5. Germline V gene sequence: CDR1 MNHEY, CDR2 SVGAGI. CDR3 sequence: CASSYSQGEKTNEKLFF. The CDR3 coding sequence is TGTGCCAGCAGTTACTCCCAGGGGGAGAAAACTAATGAAAAACTGTTTTTT.

This sequence joins TRBV3-1 and TRBJ2-2, with unresolved D. The CDR3 length is 14 residues. Trimming left V 0 bases short and J 3 bases short, with 5 bases between. Germline V lookup: CDR1 LGHDT, CDR2 YNNKEL (reference sequence). CDR3 DNA sequence: TGTGCCAGCAGCCAAGATCGCGACACCGGGGAGCTGTTTTTT. It yields the protein CASSQDRDTGELFF.

This chain uses TRBV19 with TRBJ1-5; 8 bases align to TRBD1. The germline V gene has CDR1 LNHDA and CDR2 SQIVND (reference sequence). V was pared by 5 bases and J by 7 bases, with 10 bases of the junction left unmatched. The CDR3 spans 15 residues. CDR3 residues: CASSPTGAAAQPQHF. As DNA, the CDR3 is TGTGCCAGTAGTCCGACAGGGGCGGCGGCCCAGCCCCAGCATTTT. Filled out from reference TRBV19 and TRBJ1-5, the complete variable domain reads DGGITQSPKYLFRKEGQNVTLSCEQNLNHDAMYWYRQDPGQGLRLIYYSQIVNDFQKGDIAEGYSVSREKKESFPLTVTSAQKNPTAFYLCASSPTGAAAQPQHFGDGTRLSIL.

The genes are TRBV7-9 and TRBJ2-1; D gene ambiguous. CDR3 size: 12 residues. Germline values: CDR1 SEHNR, CDR2 FQNEAQ (reference sequence). Deletions cut 3 bases from V and 6 bases from J, with 6 bases between. Written as DNA, the CDR3 is TGTGCCAGCAGCTTCGGCCCCAATGAGCAGTTCTTC. The encoded protein is CASSFGPNEQFF.

The chain has TRBV10-3 and TRBJ2-1; D may be TRBD2 (6 bases). Trimming shortened V by 0 bases and J by 8 bases, and 8 bases separated the two germline ends. This CDR3 comprises 13 residues. Germline V gives CDR1 ENHRY, CDR2 SYGVKD. CDR3 sequence reads: CAISESGDYEQFF. CDR3 nucleotide sequence: TGTGCCATCAGTGAGTCGGGGGACTATGAGCAGTTCTTC.

This clonotype was recorded at least ten times. The chain joins TRBV10-3 to TRBJ1-1; TRBD1 agrees at 10 bases. CDR1 and CDR2 from the germline V gene are ENHRY and SYGVKD. The CDR3 is 18 residues long. Unmatched junction bases numbered 9, after V lost 2 bases and J lost 0 bases. This CDR3 is CAISEGTGASLMNTEAFF. In nucleotides, the CDR3 is TGTGCCATCAGTGAGGGGACAGGGGCCTCGCTTATGAACACTGAAGCTTTCTTT.

The chain uses TRBV7-2 and TRBJ2-3; D not certain. The CDR3 has 14 residues. Germline CDR1 reads SGHTA; CDR2 reads FQGNSA. Trimming pared 3 bases from V and 4 bases from J, leaving 11 bases between. The CDR3 DNA is TGTGCCAGCAGCTTCTTGCTCCCGCCAGATACGCAGTATTTT. Residues: CASSFLLPPDTQYF.

This clonotype was counted ten times or more. This CDR3 is CASSLLGTATSYNSPLHF. The CDR3 bases are TGTGCCAGCAGTTTACTGGGGACAGCCACCTCCTATAATTCACCCCTCCACTTT. V gene TRBV27 combines with J gene TRBJ1-6, with 7 bases lining up with TRBD1. Germline CDR1 reads MNHEY; CDR2 reads SMNVEV (reference sequence). Trimming at V came to 2 bases and at J to 0 bases, leaving 7 bases not matched to a gene. The CDR3 loop spans 18 amino acids.

J is TRBJ2-2 and V is TRBV5-6; a possible D gene is TRBD2 (5 bases). CDR3 length: 15 amino acids. Trimming cost V 1 base and J 6 bases, with 13 bases left between them. Germline CDR1 SGHDT, CDR2 YYEEEE. The CDR3 loop reads CASSLPARGSGELFF. CDR3 nucleotides: TGTGCCAGCAGCTTGCCGGCTCGGGGATCCGGGGAGCTGTTTTTT.

This clonotype was seen more than once but under ten times. The chain couples TRBV6-6 to TRBJ2-1, with D perhaps assigned TRBD1 or TRBD2 (6 bases each). Germline CDR1 reads MNHNY; CDR2 reads SVGAGI (reference sequence). The CDR3 covers 15 residues. V was clipped by 7 bases and J by 7 bases, with 20 bases between them. This CDR3 is CASTSNGGSINEQFF. CDR3 in DNA: TGTGCCAGCACCTCGAACGGGGGCTCTATTAATGAGCAGTTCTTC.

This clonotype was seen many times. This chain links TRBV20-1 with TRBJ1-1; 11 positions agree with TRBD1. Trimming removed 6 bases from V and 5 bases from J; junction bases left unmatched: 8. The V gene's germline CDR1 is DFQATT and CDR2 SNEGSKA (reference sequence). This CDR3 contains 14 residues. CDR3 loop: CSATDRGRWTEAFF. CDR3 bases: TGCAGTGCAACGGACAGGGGGCGATGGACTGAAGCTTTCTTT.

The chain joins TRBV20-1 to TRBJ2-7; 9 bases are a match to TRBD1. Per the germline V gene, CDR1 is DFQATT and CDR2 is SNEGSKA (reference sequence). The CDR3 has 17 residues. J lost 3 bases, V lost 0 bases, and 12 bases had no gene match. In DNA, the CDR3 is TGCAGTGCTAGAGATAGTGGACAGGGGAAGGTCCACTACGAGCAGTACTTC. It specifies CSARDSGQGKVHYEQYF.

This clonotype was seen a handful of times. V usage is TRBV6-2 or TRBV6-3 and J usage is TRBJ2-5, with D uncertain. V lost 0 bases and J 4 bases, leaving 12 bases between the germline ends. The CDR3 contains 15 residues. Germline CDR1 and CDR2: MNHEY and SVGEGT. This CDR3 reads CASSYSPTKGETQYF. CDR3 coding DNA: TGTGCCAGCAGTTACTCCCCAACCAAGGGAGAGACCCAGTACTTC.

The chain has TRBV20-1 and TRBJ1-3; 8 bases are shared with TRBD1. This CDR3 is built from 14 residues. J lost 2 bases, V lost 6 bases, and 6 bases had no gene match. CDR1 DFQATT and CDR2 SNEGSKA come from the germline V gene (reference sequence). The CDR3 coding sequence is TGCAGTGCGGAATCGACAGGGGCTGGAAACACCATATATTTT. Translated, it gives CSAESTGAGNTIYF.

A few counts support this clonotype. This chain joins TRBV5-1 and TRBJ2-7; no clear D gene. The CDR3 runs 13 residues. Trimming cost V 1 base and J 3 bases, with 8 bases left between them. Germline V gives CDR1 SGHRS, CDR2 YFSETQ. The CDR3 DNA sequence: TGCGCCAGCAGCTTGCTTGTAGACTACGAGCAGTACTTC. This gives the protein CASSLLVDYEQYF.